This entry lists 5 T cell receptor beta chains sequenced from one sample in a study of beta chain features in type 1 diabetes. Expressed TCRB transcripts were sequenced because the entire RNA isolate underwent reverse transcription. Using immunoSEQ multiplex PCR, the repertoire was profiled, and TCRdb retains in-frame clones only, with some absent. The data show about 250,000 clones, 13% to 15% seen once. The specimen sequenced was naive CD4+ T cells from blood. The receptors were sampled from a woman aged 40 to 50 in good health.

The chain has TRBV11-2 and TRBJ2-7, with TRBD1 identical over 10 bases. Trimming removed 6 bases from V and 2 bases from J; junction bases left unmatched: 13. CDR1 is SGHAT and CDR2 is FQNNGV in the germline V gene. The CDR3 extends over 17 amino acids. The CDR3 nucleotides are TGTGCCAGCAGGGTACTATCCGGGACAGGGGACCCCTACGAGCAGTACTTC. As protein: CASRVLSGTGDPYEQYF.

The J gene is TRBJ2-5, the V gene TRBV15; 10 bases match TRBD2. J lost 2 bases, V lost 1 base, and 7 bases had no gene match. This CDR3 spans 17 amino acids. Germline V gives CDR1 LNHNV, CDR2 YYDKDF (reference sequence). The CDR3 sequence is CATSRGASGGLQETQYF. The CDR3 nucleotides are TGTGCCACCAGCAGAGGTGCTAGCGGGGGCCTTCAAGAGACCCAGTACTTC. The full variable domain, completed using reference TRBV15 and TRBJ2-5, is DAMVIQNPRYQVTQFGKPVTLSCSQTLNHNVMYWYQQKSSQAPKLLFHYYDKDFNNEADTPDNFQSRRPNTSFCFLDIRSPGLGDTAMYLCATSRGASGGLQETQYFGPGTRLLVL.

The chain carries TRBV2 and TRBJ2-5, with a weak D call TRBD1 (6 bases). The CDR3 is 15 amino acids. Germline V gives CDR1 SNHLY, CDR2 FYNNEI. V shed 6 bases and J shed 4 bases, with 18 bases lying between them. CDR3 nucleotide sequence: TGTGCCAGCAGACCCCACCAGGGGAGTATAGAGACCCAGTACTTC. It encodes CASRPHQGSIETQYF.

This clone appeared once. The CDR3: CASIGGALDTQYF. For the CDR3, the DNA is TGTGCCAGTATTGGCGGGGCGTTAGATACGCAGTATTTT. This rearrangement joins TRBV19 to TRBJ2-3; D possibly corresponds to TRBD2 (6 bases). The CDR3 totals 13 residues. The V end was cut by 7 bases, the J end by 5 bases, with 13 bases between. Germline V CDR1 and CDR2: LNHDA, SQIVND (reference sequence).

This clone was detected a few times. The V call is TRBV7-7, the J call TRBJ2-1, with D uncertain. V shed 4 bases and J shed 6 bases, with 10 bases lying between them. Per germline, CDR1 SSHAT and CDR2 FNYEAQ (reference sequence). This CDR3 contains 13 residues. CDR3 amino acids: CASSSQISNEQFF. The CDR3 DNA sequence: TGTGCCAGCAGCTCGCAAATCAGCAATGAGCAGTTCTTC.